These 9 T cell receptor beta chains originate from one sample sequenced in a study of breast tumors, draining lymph nodes, adjacent tissues. In TCRdb, the multiplex PCR reads were re-called with MiXCR into one record per CDR3 protein. The repertoire has roughly 260,000 distinct CDR3 sequences, under 35% of them found once; the top ten carry approximately 1%. Breast cancer patients provided tissue from their axillary draining lymph nodes. The sequenced sample consisted of axillary lymph node tissue. Receptors were obtained from a female donor with breast cancer. Some clones in this sample may be carry-over from other donors' samples.

This clonotype was observed many times. J is TRBJ1-2 and V is TRBV7-9; maybe TRBD1 (6 bases). The CDR3 extends over 13 amino acids. Trimming cost V 5 bases and J 8 bases, with 15 bases left between them. Germline CDR1 reads SEHNR; CDR2 reads FQNEAQ (reference sequence). The CDR3 region is CASSPQGIGGYTF. The CDR3 nucleotides read TGTGCCAGCAGCCCACAGGGAATAGGAGGCTACACCTTC.

V is TRBV12-3 or TRBV12-4 and J is TRBJ2-1, with 10 nucleotides matching TRBD2. This CDR3 is 15 amino acids long. V was pared by 6 bases and J by 8 bases, with 10 bases of the junction left unmatched. The CDR3 loop is CASRYAGTSDDEQFF. The CDR3 DNA reads TGTGCCAGCAGGTATGCCGGGACTAGCGACGATGAGCAGTTCTTC.

On this clonotype itself: A much larger clone differs from this one at a single base, so this may be a read error. The V and J genes are TRBV20-1 and TRBJ2-2; D is uncertain. This CDR3 spans 14 amino acids. Germline CDR1 reads DFQATT; CDR2 reads SNEGSKA (reference sequence). The CDR3 here is CSAPKGVDTAELFF. Here the CDR3 DNA reads TGCAGTGCTCCAAAGGGTGTCGACACCGCGGAGCTGTTTTTT.

The genes are TRBV15 and TRBJ2-6; D is perhaps TRBD2 (5 bases). Germline CDR1 LNHNV, CDR2 YYDKDF (reference sequence). Trimming took 0 bases from V and 4 from J, leaving 16 bases between them. There are 18 residues in the CDR3. Here the CDR3 DNA reads TGTGCCACCAGCAGAGATCCGAGCGGAAGCCTCGGGGCCAACGTCCTGACTTTC. Protein sequence: CATSRDPSGSLGANVLTF.

This sequence joins TRBV6-2 or TRBV6-3 and TRBJ2-1, with 13 bases matching TRBD2. After removal of 4 bases from V and 5 bases from J, the junction contained 5 bases not matched to a gene. Germline-derived CDR1 and CDR2 are MNHEY and SVGEGT. The CDR3 runs 16 residues. The CDR3 here is CASSSTSGRAHNEQFF. The CDR3 DNA sequence: TGTGCCAGCAGTTCCACTAGCGGGAGGGCCCACAATGAGCAGTTCTTC.

A note on this clonotype: The final CDR3 position lacks the conserved phenylalanine or tryptophan, pointing to a likely read error. The CDR3 region is CASRRSGELFL. The CDR3 nucleotides read TGCGCCAGCCGGAGGTCCGGGGAGCTGTTTTTG. The genes are TRBV2 and TRBJ2-2; tentatively, D is TRBD2 (5 bases). Germline CDR1 and CDR2: SNHLY and FYNNEI. The CDR3 is 11 residues long.

This clonotype was seen many times. This rearrangement joins TRBV24-1 to TRBJ2-3, with 8 bases identical to TRBD2. The junction had 13 bases not matched to a gene; V was cut back by 4 bases and J by 5 bases. Germline lookup yields CDR1 KGHDR and CDR2 SFDVKD. This CDR3 is built from 17 residues. For the CDR3, the DNA is TGTGCCACCAGTGACCCCGGGAGGGATGGGTGGAAAGATACGCAGTATTTT. This gives the protein CATSDPGRDGWKDTQYF.

In this sample, this clonotype turned up many times. The chain combines TRBV19 with TRBJ2-2; D gene ambiguous. The CDR3 is 13 residues long. Germline V gene sequence: CDR1 LNHDA, CDR2 SQIVND (reference sequence). V was pared by 3 bases and J by 6 bases, with 8 bases between. Written as DNA, the CDR3 is TGTGCCAGTAGTATCGGGTTCCCCGGGGAGCTGTTTTTT. Amino acids: CASSIGFPGELFF. The full variable domain, in which reference TRBV19 and TRBJ2-2 provide the parts outside the CDR3, is DGGITQSPKYLFRKEGQNVTLSCEQNLNHDAMYWYRQDPGQGLRLIYYSQIVNDFQKGDIAEGYSVSREKKESFPLTVTSAQKNPTAFYLCASSIGFPGELFFGEGSRLTVL.

The chain uses TRBV5-4 and TRBJ2-7; 7 bases map to TRBD1. This CDR3 has 14 residues. With 3 bases clipped from V and 5 bases from J, the junction kept 8 bases outside the gene matches. Germline V gene sequence: CDR1 SGHNT, CDR2 YYREEE (reference sequence). The CDR3 loop reads CASSSSTGYDEQYF. CDR3 nucleotide sequence: TGTGCCAGCAGCTCCTCGACAGGGTACGACGAGCAGTACTTC.